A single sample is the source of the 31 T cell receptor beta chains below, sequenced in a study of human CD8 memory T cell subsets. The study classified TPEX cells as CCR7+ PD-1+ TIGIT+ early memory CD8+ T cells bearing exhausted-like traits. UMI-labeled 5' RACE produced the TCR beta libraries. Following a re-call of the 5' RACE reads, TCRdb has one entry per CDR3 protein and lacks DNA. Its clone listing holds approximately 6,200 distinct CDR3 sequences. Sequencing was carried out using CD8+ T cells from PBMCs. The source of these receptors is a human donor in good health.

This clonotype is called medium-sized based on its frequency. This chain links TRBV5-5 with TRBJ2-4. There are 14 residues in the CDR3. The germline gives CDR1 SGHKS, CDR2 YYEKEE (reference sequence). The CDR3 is CASSPSDGKNIQYF.

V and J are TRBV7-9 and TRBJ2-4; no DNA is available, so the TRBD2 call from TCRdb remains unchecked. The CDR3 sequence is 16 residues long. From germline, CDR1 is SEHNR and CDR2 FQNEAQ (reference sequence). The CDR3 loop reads CASSHAQGPAKNIQYF.

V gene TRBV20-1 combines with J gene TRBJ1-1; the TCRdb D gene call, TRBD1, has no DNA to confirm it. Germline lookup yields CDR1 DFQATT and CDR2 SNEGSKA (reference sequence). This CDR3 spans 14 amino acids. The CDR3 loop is CSGLPGQMNTEAFF.

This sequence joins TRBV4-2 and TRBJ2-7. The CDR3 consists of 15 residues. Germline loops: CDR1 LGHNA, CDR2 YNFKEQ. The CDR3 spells CASSQVEAGVYEQYF.

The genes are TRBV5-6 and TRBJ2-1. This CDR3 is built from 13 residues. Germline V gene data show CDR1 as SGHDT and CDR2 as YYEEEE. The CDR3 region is CASSLEVAGEQFF.

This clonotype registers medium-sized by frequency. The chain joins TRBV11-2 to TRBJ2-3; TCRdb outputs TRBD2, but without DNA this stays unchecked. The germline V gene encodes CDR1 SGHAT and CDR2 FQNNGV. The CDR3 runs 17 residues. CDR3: CASSLGLAGGTQDTQYF.

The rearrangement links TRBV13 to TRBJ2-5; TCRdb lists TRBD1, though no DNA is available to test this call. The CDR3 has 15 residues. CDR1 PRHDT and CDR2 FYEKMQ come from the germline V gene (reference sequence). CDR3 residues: CASSLKGGKQETQYF.

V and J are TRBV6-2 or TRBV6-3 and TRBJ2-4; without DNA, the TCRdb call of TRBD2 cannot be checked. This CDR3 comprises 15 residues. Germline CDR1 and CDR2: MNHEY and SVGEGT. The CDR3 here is CATVPLSGSVGIQYF.

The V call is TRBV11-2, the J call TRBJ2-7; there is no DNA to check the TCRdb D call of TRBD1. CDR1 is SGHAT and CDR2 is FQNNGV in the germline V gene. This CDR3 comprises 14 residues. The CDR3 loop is CASSFGGSIYEQYF. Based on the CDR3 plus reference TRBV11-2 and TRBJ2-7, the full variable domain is EAGVAQSPRYKIIEKRQSVAFWCNPISGHATLYWYQQILGQGPKLLIQFQNNGVVDDSQLPKDRFSAERLKGVDSTLKIQPAKLEDSAVYLCASSFGGSIYEQYFGPGTRLTVT.

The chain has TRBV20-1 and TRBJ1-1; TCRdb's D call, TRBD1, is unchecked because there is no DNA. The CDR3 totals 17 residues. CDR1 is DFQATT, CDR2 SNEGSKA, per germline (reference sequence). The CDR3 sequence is CSARPRGGQFLNTEAFF.

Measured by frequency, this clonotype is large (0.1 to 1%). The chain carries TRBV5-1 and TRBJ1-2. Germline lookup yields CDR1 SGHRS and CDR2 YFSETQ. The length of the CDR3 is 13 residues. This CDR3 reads CASSTDSGYGYTF.

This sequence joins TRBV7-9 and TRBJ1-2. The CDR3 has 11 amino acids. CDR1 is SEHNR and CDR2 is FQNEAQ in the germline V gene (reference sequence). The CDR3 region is CASSPDEEYTF.

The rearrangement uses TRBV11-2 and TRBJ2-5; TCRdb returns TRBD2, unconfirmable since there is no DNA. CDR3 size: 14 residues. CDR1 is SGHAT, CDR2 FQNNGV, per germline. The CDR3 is CASRQAGGVETQYF.

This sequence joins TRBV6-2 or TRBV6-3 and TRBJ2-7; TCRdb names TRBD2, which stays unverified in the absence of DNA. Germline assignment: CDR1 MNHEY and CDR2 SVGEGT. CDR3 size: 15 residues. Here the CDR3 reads CASSYRASSIYEQYF.

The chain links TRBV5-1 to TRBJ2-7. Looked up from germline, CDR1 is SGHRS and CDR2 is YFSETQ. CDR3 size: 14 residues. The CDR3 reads CASSLVLAGNEQYF.

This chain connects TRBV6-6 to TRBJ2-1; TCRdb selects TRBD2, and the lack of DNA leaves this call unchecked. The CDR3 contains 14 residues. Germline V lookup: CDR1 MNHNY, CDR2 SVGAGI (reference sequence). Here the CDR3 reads CASSGLRAGDEQFF.

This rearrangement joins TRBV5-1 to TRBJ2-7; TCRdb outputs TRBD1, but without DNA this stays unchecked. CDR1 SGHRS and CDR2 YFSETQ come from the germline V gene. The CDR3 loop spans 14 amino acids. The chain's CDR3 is CASSLTGGGYEQYF.

This chain's CDR3 is CASSSFAGDEQFF. This chain uses TRBV7-9 with TRBJ2-1; TCRdb picks TRBD1, but there is no DNA to check that call. Per germline, CDR1 SEHNR and CDR2 FQNEAQ (reference sequence). The CDR3 runs 13 residues.

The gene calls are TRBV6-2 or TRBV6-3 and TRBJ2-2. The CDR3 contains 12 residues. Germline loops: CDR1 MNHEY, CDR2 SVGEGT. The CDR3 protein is CASRTNTGELFF.

The CDR3: CATSNPSGHFQETQYF. V is TRBV15 and J is TRBJ2-5; TCRdb picks TRBD1, but there is no DNA to check that call. The CDR3 runs to 16 residues. Germline V CDR1 and CDR2: LNHNV, YYDKDF (reference sequence).

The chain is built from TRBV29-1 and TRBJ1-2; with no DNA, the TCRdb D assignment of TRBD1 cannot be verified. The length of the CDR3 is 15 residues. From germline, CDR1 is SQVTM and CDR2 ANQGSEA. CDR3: CSVLQTGGNGYGYTF.

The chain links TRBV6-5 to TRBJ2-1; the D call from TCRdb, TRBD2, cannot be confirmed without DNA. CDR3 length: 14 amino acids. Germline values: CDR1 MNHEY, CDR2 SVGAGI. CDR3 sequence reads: CASSRTSAYNEQFF.

CDR3 in amino acids: CASSSGLALGYGETQYF. The chain combines TRBV7-6 with TRBJ2-5; TCRdb's D gene call, TRBD2, goes unchecked for lack of DNA. The germline V gene has CDR1 SGHVS and CDR2 FNYEAQ. CDR3 length: 17 residues.

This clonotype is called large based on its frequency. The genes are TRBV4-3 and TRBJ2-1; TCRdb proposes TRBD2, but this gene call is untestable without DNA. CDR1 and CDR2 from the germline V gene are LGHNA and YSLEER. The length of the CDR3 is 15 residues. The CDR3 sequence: CASSQASGDLVEQFF.

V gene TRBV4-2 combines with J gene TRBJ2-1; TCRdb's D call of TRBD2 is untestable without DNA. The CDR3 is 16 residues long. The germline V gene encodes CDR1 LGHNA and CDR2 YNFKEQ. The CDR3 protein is CASSQDEASGEREQFF.

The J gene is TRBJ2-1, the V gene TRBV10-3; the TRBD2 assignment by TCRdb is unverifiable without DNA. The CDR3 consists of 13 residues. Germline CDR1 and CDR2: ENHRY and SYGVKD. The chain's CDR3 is CAIRDGSENEQFF.

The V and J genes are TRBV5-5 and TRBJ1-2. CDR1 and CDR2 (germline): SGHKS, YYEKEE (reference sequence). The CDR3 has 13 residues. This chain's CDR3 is CASSWDLGSGYTF.

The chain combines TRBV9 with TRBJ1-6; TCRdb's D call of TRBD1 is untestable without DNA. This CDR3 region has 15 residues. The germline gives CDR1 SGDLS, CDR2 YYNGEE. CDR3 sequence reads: CASSVGQTYNSPLHF.

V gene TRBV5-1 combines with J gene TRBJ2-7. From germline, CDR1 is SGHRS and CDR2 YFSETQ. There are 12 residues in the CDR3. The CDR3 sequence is CASSLVGYEQYF.

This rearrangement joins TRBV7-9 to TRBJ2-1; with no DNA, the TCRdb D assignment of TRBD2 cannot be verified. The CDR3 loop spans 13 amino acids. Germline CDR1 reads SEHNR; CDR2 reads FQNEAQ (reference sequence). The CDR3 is CASKAGLDNEQFF.

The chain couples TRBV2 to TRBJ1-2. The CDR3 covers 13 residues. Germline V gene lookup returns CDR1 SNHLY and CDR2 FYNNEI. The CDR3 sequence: CASSGQDNYGYTF.